This T cell receptor (beta chain) derives from a study of cytomegalovirus exposure and HLA in healthy donors. Points from the study as a whole: A likely sequencing artifact accounted for one observed cluster of highly shared sequence variants. Later, TCR association rates were found to vary by HLA locus, highest for DRB1 and lowest for HLA-C.

PCR employed 60 Vbeta and 13 Jbeta primers. Only in-frame clones appear in the TCRdb table, and some are missing; sequencing was by immunoSEQ multiplex PCR. This sample's table reports about 200,000 clones. About this clone itself: As yet, its antigen is unknown.

This TCR was recovered from a boy aged 5-17 years in good health and CMV-seronegative. Material: PBMCs.

The CDR3 loop is CASSRPGGGTGKEQFF. The CDR3 DNA sequence: TGTGCCAGCAGCCGACCGGGCGGGGGGACCGGAAAAGAGCAGTTCTTC. The chain links TRBV7-9 to TRBJ2-1; 8 positions agree with TRBD2. CDR3 length: 16 amino acids. Germline V gene lookup returns CDR1 SEHNR and CDR2 FQNEAQ (reference sequence). V was clipped by 5 bases and J by 10 bases; unmatched bases: 16.